These 13 T cell receptor beta chains were all obtained from the same sample, sequenced in a study of CD8 T cells in ankylosing spondylitis. TCRdb analysed the 5' RACE reads with MiXCR anew, one entry per CDR3 protein. The table lists under 300,000 distinct CDR3 sequences, over 9.5% of them singletons. The specimen sequenced was blood, either unsorted or a sorted T cell fraction (not recorded which). Receptor source: a male donor with ankylosing spondylitis or in good health (not recorded which).

There are many counts of this clonotype. The V gene is TRBV5-1, the J gene TRBJ1-4; D unclear. The CDR3 spans 16 residues. V lost 4 bases, J lost 0 bases, and 13 bases lay in between. CDR1 is SGHRS, CDR2 YFSETQ, per germline. CDR3 nucleotides: TGCGCCAGCAGCCCATCTACCTGGTCAACTAATGAAAAACTGTTTTTT. It specifies CASSPSTWSTNEKLFF.

This clonotype was seen at least ten times. The V gene is TRBV3-1, the J gene TRBJ2-1, with no clear D. Deletions cut 2 bases from V and 7 bases from J, with 9 bases between. Germline V CDR1 and CDR2: LGHDT, YNNKEL (reference sequence). The CDR3 has 13 residues. The CDR3 sequence is CASSQLEGNEQFF. The CDR3 DNA sequence: TGTGCCAGCAGCCAATTAGAAGGGAATGAGCAGTTCTTC.

The chain combines TRBV7-8 with TRBJ2-7, with 9 positions matching TRBD2. Germline loops: CDR1 SGHVS, CDR2 FQNEAQ. The CDR3 has 19 amino acids. V gave up 1 base and J gave up 2 bases; unmatched junction bases: 15. CDR3 DNA: TGTGCCAGCAGCTTAGTAGCGAGTCAGATTAGCGGGGGAACCTACGAGCAGTACTTC. Its protein is CASSLVASQISGGTYEQYF. The variable domain in full, with the rest retrieved from reference TRBV7-8 and TRBJ2-7, is GAGVSQSPRYKVAKRGQDVALRCDPISGHVSLFWYQQALGQGPEFLTYFQNEAQLDKSGLPSDRFFAERPEGSVSTLKIQRTQQEDSAVYLCASSLVASQISGGTYEQYFGPGTRLTVT.

The gene calls are TRBV10-1 and TRBJ2-3; 11 positions agree with TRBD1. Germline V gives CDR1 WNHNN, CDR2 SYGVQD (reference sequence). V was clipped by 6 bases and J by 5 bases; unmatched bases: 7. The CDR3 spans 15 residues. In nucleotides, the CDR3 is TGCGCCAGCAGGAGGGACAGGGGGGCCGGAGATACGCAGTATTTT. This encodes CASRRDRGAGDTQYF.

This clonotype was observed many times. The chain links TRBV12-3 or TRBV12-4 to TRBJ2-7, with TRBD1 identical over 9 bases. The CDR3 is 14 amino acids. Germline trimming cut 5 bases from V and 2 bases from J; bases unmatched to any gene: 4. CDR3 residues: CASSPRTGAYEQYF. The CDR3 DNA reads TGTGCCAGCAGTCCTCGGACAGGGGCCTACGAGCAGTACTTC.

This clonotype appeared a few times. The chain combines TRBV7-2 with TRBJ1-4, with D tentatively TRBD1 (6 bases). Germline V lookup: CDR1 SGHTA, CDR2 FQGNSA. The CDR3 sequence is 16 residues long. V lost 4 bases and J lost 3, with 15 bases in between. The CDR3 DNA sequence: TGTGCCAGCAGCTGGGGAGAGGGACACTCTAATGAAAAACTGTTTTTT. The encoded protein is CASSWGEGHSNEKLFF.

CDR3 in amino acids: CASSYPGQLFYEQYF. The CDR3 nucleotides read TGTGCCAGCAGTTATCCGGGACAGTTATTTTACGAGCAGTACTTC. The rearrangement joins TRBV6-2 or TRBV6-3 to TRBJ2-7, with 7 bases identical to TRBD1. V lost 3 bases and J lost 4; bases outside the gene matches: 9. This CDR3 region has 15 residues. Germline V CDR1 and CDR2: MNHEY, SVGEGT.

In its sample, this clonotype was seen many times. V is TRBV5-1 and J is TRBJ1-1, with 10 positions matching TRBD1. V was pared by 0 bases and J by 11 bases, with 4 bases of the junction left unmatched. The CDR3 is 13 residues long. Germline loops: CDR1 SGHRS, CDR2 YFSETQ. CDR3 DNA sequence: TGCGCCAGCAGCTTGGGACAGGGGGCTTGGGCTTTCTTT. It specifies CASSLGQGAWAFF. Together with reference TRBV5-1 and TRBJ1-1, the CDR3 gives the full variable domain: KAGVTQTPRYLIKTRGQQVTLSCSPISGHRSVSWYQQTPGQGLQFLFEYFSETQRNKGNFPGRFSGRQFSNSRSEMNVSTLELGDSALYLCASSLGQGAWAFFGQGTRLTVV.

This clonotype was found a few times. The chain recombines TRBV7-9 with TRBJ1-2, with D maybe TRBD1 (6 bases). The CDR3 contains 14 residues. V gave up 4 bases and J gave up 6 bases, with 15 bases separating them. Germline V CDR1 and CDR2: SEHNR, FQNEAQ (reference sequence). The CDR3 nucleotides read TGTGCCAGCAGCTACGCCGGGACAACTCATGGCTACACCTTC. Translated, it gives CASSYAGTTHGYTF.

In its sample, this clonotype was seen many times. CDR3 in amino acids: CASSFRTGGFTDTQYF. The CDR3 region has the DNA TGCGCCAGCAGCTTTCGGACAGGGGGATTCACAGATACGCAGTATTTT. The chain uses TRBV5-1 and TRBJ2-3; 10 bases are a match to TRBD1. The CDR3 is 16 residues long. CDR1 SGHRS and CDR2 YFSETQ come from the germline V gene. J was trimmed by 2 bases and V by 2 bases; bases with no gene match: 5.

The chain has TRBV30 and TRBJ1-3, with D maybe TRBD1 (5 bases). Germline V gene data show CDR1 as GTSNPN and CDR2 as SVGIG (reference sequence). CDR3 length: 14 residues. Trimming pared 3 bases from V and 0 bases from J, leaving 9 bases between. CDR3 in amino acids: CAWRVDNSGNTIYF. The DNA of the CDR3 is TGTGCCTGGAGAGTGGACAACTCTGGAAACACCATATATTTT.

There are many counts of this clonotype. The chain carries TRBV12-3 or TRBV12-4 and TRBJ2-6; possibly TRBD1 for D (6 bases). Trimming took off 4 bases at V and 0 bases at J, with 13 bases between the two ends. The CDR3 extends over 17 amino acids. In nucleotides, the CDR3 is TGTGCCAGCAGTTCCTCGACAGGCGGCTCTGGGGCCAACGTCCTGACTTTC. This gives the protein CASSSSTGGSGANVLTF.

At least ten counts were recorded for this clonotype. The J gene is TRBJ2-2, the V gene TRBV5-1, with 7 bases identical to TRBD1. Germline CDR1 reads SGHRS; CDR2 reads YFSETQ. There are 17 residues in the CDR3. Losses at the gene ends were 4 bases for V and 7 bases for J; bases not matched to a gene: 16. In nucleotides, the CDR3 is TGCGCCAGCAGCCTATGGGATGACAGGGACCGCGGCGGGGAGCTGTTTTTT. Translated: CASSLWDDRDRGGELFF.